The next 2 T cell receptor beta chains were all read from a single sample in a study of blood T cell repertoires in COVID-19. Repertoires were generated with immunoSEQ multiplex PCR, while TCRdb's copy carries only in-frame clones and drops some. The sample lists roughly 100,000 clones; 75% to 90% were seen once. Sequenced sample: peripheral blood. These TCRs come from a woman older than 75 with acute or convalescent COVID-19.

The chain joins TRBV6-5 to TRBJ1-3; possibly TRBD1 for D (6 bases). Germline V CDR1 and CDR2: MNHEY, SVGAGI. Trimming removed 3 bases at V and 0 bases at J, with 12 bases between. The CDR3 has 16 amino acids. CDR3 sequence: CASSYGGQISGNTIYF. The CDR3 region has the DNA TGTGCCAGCAGTTATGGCGGACAGATCTCTGGAAACACCATATATTTT.

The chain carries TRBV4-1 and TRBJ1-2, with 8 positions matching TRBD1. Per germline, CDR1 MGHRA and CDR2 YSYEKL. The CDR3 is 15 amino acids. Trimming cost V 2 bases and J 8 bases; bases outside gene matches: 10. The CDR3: CASSQRQGSHWGYTF. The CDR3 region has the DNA TGCGCCAGCAGCCAAAGACAGGGGTCGCATTGGGGCTACACCTTC.